These 27 T cell receptor beta chains came from one sample sequenced in a study of cytomegalovirus exposure and HLA in healthy donors. The PCR was carried out with 60 Vbeta primers and 13 Jbeta primers. Here immunoSEQ multiplex PCR was the method, and the copy in TCRdb shows in-frame clones only, minus some. The sample has around 70,000 clones; 65% to 80% are singletons. Sequencing was carried out using PBMCs. Receptors originate from a man in his 70s in good health and CMV-seronegative.

The V call is TRBV5-1, the J call TRBJ1-4; 7 bases are a match to TRBD1. The CDR3 covers 14 residues. The germline V gene has CDR1 SGHRS and CDR2 YFSETQ. The junction had 3 bases not matched to a gene; V was cut back by 4 bases and J by 3 bases. The CDR3 DNA reads TGCGCCAGCAGCGCGGGACAGCCTAATGAAAAACTGTTTTTT. Its protein is CASSAGQPNEKLFF.

The chain has TRBV13 and TRBJ1-6, with D possibly being TRBD1 (6 bases). V was shortened by 5 bases and J by 0 bases, with 17 bases between the two germline ends. Germline-derived CDR1 and CDR2 are PRHDT and FYEKMQ (reference sequence). There are 18 residues in the CDR3. The DNA of the CDR3 is TGTGCCAGCAGCACCGGCCGTACAGGGAGCTCCTATAATTCACCCCTCCACTTT. The encoded protein is CASSTGRTGSSYNSPLHF.

V and J are TRBV19 and TRBJ2-2, with 10 bases matching TRBD2. In germline, CDR1 is LNHDA, CDR2 SQIVND (reference sequence). V lost 3 bases and J lost 7; bases outside the gene matches: 5. The length of the CDR3 is 15 residues. The CDR3 loop reads CASSMLAGEVGELFF. Written as DNA, the CDR3 is TGTGCCAGTAGTATGCTAGCGGGAGAAGTCGGGGAGCTGTTTTTT.

The rearrangement joins TRBV2 to TRBJ1-4; TRBD1 matches 7 bases. The CDR3 is 13 residues long. Germline CDR1 SNHLY, CDR2 FYNNEI. The junction had 5 bases not matched to a gene; V was cut back by 8 bases and J by 5 bases. CDR3 residues: CASFSGGNEKLFF. CDR3 sequence (DNA): TGTGCCAGCTTTTCAGGGGGAAATGAAAAACTGTTTTTT.

This chain connects TRBV14 to TRBJ1-1; possibly TRBD1 for D (6 bases). V lost 3 bases to trimming and J lost 2 bases, with 16 bases between them. The CDR3 runs 16 residues. The germline CDR1 and CDR2 sequences are SGHDN and FVKESK. CDR3 bases: TGTGCCAGCAGCCATCTGTTGCGGGGGGCTAACACTGAAGCTTTCTTT. Its translation is CASSHLLRGANTEAFF.

This clone occurred a few times. V is TRBV11-2 and J is TRBJ1-1, with 9 bases aligning to TRBD1. Germline loops: CDR1 SGHAT, CDR2 FQNNGV. The CDR3 runs 15 residues. The J segment lost 8 bases and the V segment lost 4 bases, leaving 11 bases of the junction unmatched. The CDR3 spells CASSSRTGVQREAFF. Here the CDR3 DNA reads TGTGCCAGCAGCTCGCGGACAGGGGTACAACGGGAAGCTTTCTTT.

The V call is TRBV27, the J call TRBJ2-1; possibly TRBD2 for D (5 bases). Trimming took 4 bases from V and 0 from J, leaving 7 bases between them. Germline assignment: CDR1 MNHEY and CDR2 SMNVEV (reference sequence). This CDR3 comprises 14 residues. The CDR3 loop reads CASSSEGSYNEQFF. DNA of the CDR3: TGTGCCAGCAGTTCCGAGGGCTCCTACAATGAGCAGTTCTTC.

This chain connects TRBV6-1 to TRBJ2-7; 8 bases line up with TRBD1. The CDR3 spans 15 residues. V lost 5 bases to trimming and J lost 7 bases; unmatched junction nucleotides: 13. Germline CDR1 and CDR2: MNHNS and SASEGT. The CDR3 nucleotides read TGTGCCAGCAGTAACCTGGACAGGGTTGTGGGAGAGCAGTACTTC. Its translation: CASSNLDRVVGEQYF.

The chain employs TRBV6-6 and TRBJ1-2, with D possibly being TRBD1 (5 bases). CDR3 size: 16 residues. CDR1 and CDR2 from the germline V gene are MNHNY and SVGAGI (reference sequence). Trimming cost V 6 bases and J 8 bases, with 25 bases left between them. CDR3 sequence reads: CASRSLSTVSGRGYTF. The CDR3 nucleotides read TGTGCCAGCAGAAGCCTATCGACAGTTTCGGGTCGAGGCTACACCTTC.

The CDR3: CATSRPGQDTEAFF. The CDR3 DNA reads TGTGCCACCAGCAGACCGGGACAGGACACTGAAGCTTTCTTT. This chain uses TRBV15 with TRBJ1-1; 8 bases align to TRBD1. Per germline, CDR1 LNHNV and CDR2 YYDKDF (reference sequence). After removal of 2 bases from V and 3 bases from J, the junction contained 2 bases not matched to a gene. There are 14 residues in the CDR3.

The rearrangement uses TRBV9 and TRBJ1-4; no clear D gene. The CDR3 extends over 14 amino acids. Germline V gives CDR1 SGDLS, CDR2 YYNGEE. The V end lost 4 bases, the J end lost 8 bases, and 15 bases lay between the germline ends. The CDR3 protein is CASSTSTGSEKLFF. The CDR3 DNA reads as TGTGCCAGCAGCACTTCGACGGGGTCGGAAAAACTGTTTTTT.

The V gene is TRBV6-1, the J gene TRBJ1-1, with D perhaps TRBD1 (5 bases). The germline CDR1 and CDR2 sequences are MNHNS and SASEGT. Trimming stripped 1 base from V and 1 base from J, with 7 bases between. This CDR3 region has 14 residues. The CDR3 loop reads CASSEVRGNTEAFF. For the CDR3, the DNA is TGTGCCAGCAGTGAAGTTAGGGGGAACACTGAAGCTTTCTTT.

The chain uses TRBV18 and TRBJ1-1, with TRBD1 as a possible D gene (5 bases). V was cut by 10 bases and J by 0 bases, with 12 bases left in between. Germline loops: CDR1 KGHSH, CDR2 LQKENI. There are 13 residues in the CDR3. CDR3 in DNA: TGTGCCACTGTTGACAGCGTGAACACTGAAGCTTTCTTT. This gives the protein CATVDSVNTEAFF.

The rearrangement links TRBV5-1 to TRBJ1-4, with TRBD1 identical over 10 bases. CDR3 size: 16 residues. Germline CDR1 and CDR2: SGHRS and YFSETQ. V was clipped by 3 bases and J by 8 bases; unmatched bases: 10. The CDR3 bases are TGCGCCAGCAGCTGGGGAGGGACAGGGGATTCGGAAAAACTGTTTTTT. Translated: CASSWGGTGDSEKLFF.

This clone was recorded a few times. This sequence joins TRBV28 and TRBJ1-1; the match to TRBD1 covers 7 bases. The V and J ends lost 3 bases and 1 base, in that order; junction bases with no gene match: 2. This CDR3 has 14 amino acids. In germline, CDR1 is MDHEN, CDR2 SYDVKM. DNA of the CDR3: TGTGCCAGCAGTTTTCGGACAGGGAACACTGAAGCTTTCTTT. Translating gives CASSFRTGNTEAFF.

This chain links TRBV11-2 with TRBJ2-7; 8 bases line up with TRBD1. J gave up 9 bases and V 4 bases, and 17 bases lay outside the gene matches. Per germline, CDR1 SGHAT and CDR2 FQNNGV. This CDR3 is 16 amino acids long. The CDR3 DNA sequence: TGTGCCAGCAGCTCCTACAGGGGGAGGTTGGGTTCGGGGCAGTACTTC. It specifies CASSSYRGRLGSGQYF.

This clone was recorded at least ten times. The CDR3 DNA follows: TGTGCCAGCAGCTCAGGCTTAACAGGGAACACTGAAGCTTTCTTT. Residues: CASSSGLTGNTEAFF. The rearrangement links TRBV7-9 to TRBJ1-1; D possibly corresponds to TRBD1 (5 bases). V lost 4 bases and J lost 1, with 13 bases in between. CDR1 and CDR2 from the germline V gene are SEHNR and FQNEAQ (reference sequence). This CDR3 contains 15 residues.

The gene calls are TRBV30 and TRBJ1-5, with a weak D call TRBD1 (5 bases). Trimming removed 0 bases at V and 5 bases at J, with 8 bases between. Germline V gives CDR1 GTSNPN, CDR2 SVGIG (reference sequence). The CDR3 is made up of 13 amino acids. The chain's CDR3 is CAWSVRADQPQHF. The CDR3 region has the DNA TGTGCCTGGAGTGTCAGGGCTGATCAGCCCCAGCATTTT.

V usage is TRBV11-2 and J usage is TRBJ2-3; tentatively, D is TRBD1 (6 bases). The CDR3 totals 13 residues. CDR1 is SGHAT, CDR2 FQNNGV, per germline. V was pared by 3 bases and J by 4 bases, with 8 bases between. The CDR3 nucleotides are TGTGCCAGCAGCTTGCAGGGGCCAGATACGCAGTATTTT. Translating gives CASSLQGPDTQYF.

The chain links TRBV7-2 to TRBJ1-1, with unresolved D. With 4 bases removed from V and 0 bases from J, the gap between germline ends came to 6 bases. The CDR3 length is 13 residues. From germline, CDR1 is SGHTA and CDR2 FQGNSA. The DNA for the CDR3 is TGTGCCAGCAGCTCCATAGTGAACACTGAAGCTTTCTTT. It translates to CASSSIVNTEAFF.

The sample holds a few counts of this clone. A junction boundary mismatches the germline segment, possibly from a read error. V usage is TRBV7-7 and J usage is TRBJ2-7, with D possibly matching TRBD2 (5 bases). The germline V gene encodes CDR1 SSHAT and CDR2 FNYEAQ (reference sequence). The CDR3 is made up of 13 amino acids. In nucleotides, the CDR3 is TGTGCTAGCAGCCGCGGGTCGACCTACGAGCAGTACTTC. It encodes CASSRGSTYEQYF. Supplemented by reference TRBV7-7 and TRBJ2-7, the full variable domain reads GAGVSQSPRYKVTKRGQDVTLRCDPISSHATLYWYQQALGQGPEFLTYFNYEAQPDKSGLPSDRFSAERPEGSISTLTIQRTEQRDSAMYRCASSRGSTYEQYFGPGTRLTVT.

This clone turned up a few times. The chain couples TRBV5-1 to TRBJ1-5; 9 bases align to TRBD1. The CDR3 runs to 14 residues. Trimming removed 4 bases from V and 4 bases from J; junction bases left unmatched: 3. Germline V lookup: CDR1 SGHRS, CDR2 YFSETQ. In DNA, the CDR3 is TGCGCCAGCAGCCCAGGGACAGGGAATCAGCCCCAGCATTTT. Protein: CASSPGTGNQPQHF.

The rearrangement uses TRBV15 and TRBJ2-5; D remains unclear. Trimming stripped 0 bases from V and 5 bases from J, with 13 bases between. Germline loops: CDR1 LNHNV, CDR2 YYDKDF (reference sequence). The CDR3 covers 15 residues. Written as DNA, the CDR3 is TGTGCCACCAGCAGAGATCTAGGAGTCTTGGAGACCCAGTACTTC. As protein: CATSRDLGVLETQYF.

The chain joins TRBV19 to TRBJ1-5; weak D call: TRBD1 (6 bases). Germline loops: CDR1 LNHDA, CDR2 SQIVND (reference sequence). The CDR3 loop spans 18 amino acids. The V end lost 7 bases, the J end lost 0 bases, and 22 bases lay between the germline ends. This chain's CDR3 is CASTYDRPTAFSNQPQHF. Here the CDR3 DNA reads TGTGCCAGTACCTACGACAGGCCCACTGCCTTTAGCAATCAGCCCCAGCATTTT.

The chain carries TRBV6-5 and TRBJ2-7, with 8 bases aligning to TRBD1. The junction had 4 bases not matched to a gene; V was cut back by 5 bases and J by 4 bases. Germline CDR1 MNHEY, CDR2 SVGAGI. The CDR3 extends over 13 amino acids. CDR3 DNA: TGTGCCAGCAGTGAACGACAGGGGTACGAGCAGTACTTC. This sequence encodes CASSERQGYEQYF.

The chain has TRBV2 and TRBJ2-2; 11 nucleotides line up with TRBD2. Looked up from germline, CDR1 is SNHLY and CDR2 is FYNNEI. Trimming removed 8 bases from V and 3 bases from J; junction bases left unmatched: 11. The CDR3 loop spans 17 amino acids. Here the CDR3 reads CASGVPSGRSHTGELFF. The CDR3 DNA sequence: TGTGCCAGCGGAGTCCCTAGCGGGAGGAGTCACACCGGGGAGCTGTTTTTT.

J is TRBJ2-1 and V is TRBV4-1, with 11 nucleotides matching TRBD2. Germline assignment: CDR1 MGHRA and CDR2 YSYEKL. The length of the CDR3 is 18 residues. V shed 1 base, J shed 4 bases, and the junction held 9 bases outside the gene matches. CDR3 residues: CASSQVRGTSGLYNEQFF. The CDR3 nucleotides are TGCGCCAGCAGCCAAGTTAGAGGGACTAGCGGTCTATACAATGAGCAGTTCTTC.